Listed here are 14 T cell receptor beta chains from one sample, sequenced in a study of T cell responses to AZD1222 COVID-19 vaccine. The table came from immunoSEQ multiplex PCR; TCRdb's copy has only in-frame clones and leaves some out. Here the sample spans roughly 150,000 clones, just over 90% being singletons. Here the sequenced sample was peripheral blood, taken on day 0 of AZD1222 vaccination. These receptors all come from an adult in good health.

This sequence joins TRBV6-6 and TRBJ1-5; no clear D gene. Germline loops: CDR1 MNHNY, CDR2 SVGAGI (reference sequence). The CDR3 contains 16 residues. V was clipped by 0 bases and J by 10 bases, with 19 bases between them. CDR3 nucleotide sequence: TGTGCCAGCAGTTACTCCGAAATAACCCCCACAGTCCCCCAGCATTTT. This encodes CASSYSEITPTVPQHF.

V and J are TRBV15 and TRBJ1-2, with D hard to call. The germline V and J ends were trimmed by 1 base and 5 bases, with 14 bases remaining between them. Germline V gives CDR1 LNHNV, CDR2 YYDKDF (reference sequence). The CDR3 sequence is 15 residues long. Here the CDR3 reads CATSRASADLYGYTF. In DNA form, the CDR3 reads TGTGCCACCAGCAGAGCGTCGGCAGACTTATATGGCTACACCTTC.

The chain uses TRBV5-6 and TRBJ2-7; the match to TRBD2 covers 10 bases. The CDR3 has 18 amino acids. V was clipped by 3 bases and J by 3 bases; unmatched bases: 15. The V gene's germline CDR1 is SGHDT and CDR2 YYEEEE. CDR3 amino acids: CASSWPSGSLGPGYEQYF. The CDR3 DNA reads as TGTGCCAGCAGCTGGCCTAGCGGGAGTTTGGGGCCCGGCTACGAGCAGTACTTC. The whole variable domain, remainder taken from reference TRBV5-6 and TRBJ2-7, is DAGVTQSPTHLIKTRGQQVTLRCSPKSGHDTVSWYQQALGQGPQFIFQYYEEEERQRGNFPDRFSGHQFPNYSSELNVNALLLGDSALYLCASSWPSGSLGPGYEQYFGPGTRLTVT.

This clone was detected once. The chain recombines TRBV7-9 with TRBJ1-3; no firm D call. This CDR3 contains 15 residues. The germline gives CDR1 SEHNR, CDR2 FQNEAQ (reference sequence). V lost 1 base and J lost 1, with 8 bases in between. In nucleotides, the CDR3 is TGTGCCAGCAGCTTAGGAGGCCTTTCTGGAAACACCATATATTTT. Translation gives CASSLGGLSGNTIYF. The complete variable domain, with remaining parts taken from reference TRBV7-9 and TRBJ1-3, reads DTGVSQNPRHKITKRGQNVTFRCDPISEHNRLYWYRQTLGQGPEFLTYFQNEAQLEKSRLLSDRFSAERPKGSFSTLEIQRTEQGDSAMYLCASSLGGLSGNTIYFGEGSWLTVV.

The rearrangement joins TRBV5-4 to TRBJ2-7; D not certain. Trimming left V 1 base short and J 0 bases short, with 11 bases between. Germline V CDR1 and CDR2: SGHNT, YYREEE (reference sequence). The CDR3 length is 15 residues. The DNA of the CDR3 is TGTGCCAGCAGCTTGTCTACGGGTTCCTCCTACGAGCAGTACTTC. Protein: CASSLSTGSSYEQYF. The whole variable domain, remainder taken from reference TRBV5-4 and TRBJ2-7, is ETGVTQSPTHLIKTRGQQVTLRCSSQSGHNTVSWYQQALGQGPQFIFQYYREEENGRGNFPPRFSGLQFPNYSSELNVNALELDDSALYLCASSLSTGSSYEQYFGPGTRLTVT.

There are a few counts of this clone. The chain recombines TRBV19 with TRBJ2-7; 10 nucleotides match TRBD2. The CDR3 has 14 amino acids. The germline V gene has CDR1 LNHDA and CDR2 SQIVND (reference sequence). V shed 6 bases and J 4 bases; nucleotides not matched to a gene: 6. This CDR3 is CASSQLAGPYEQYF. The CDR3, as DNA: TGTGCCAGTAGCCAACTAGCGGGGCCTTACGAGCAGTACTTC.

CDR3 nucleotide sequence: TGTGCCAGCAGCTTTCGACAGGGGGGGACAGATACGCAGTATTTT. It yields the protein CASSFRQGGTDTQYF. The rearrangement links TRBV7-2 to TRBJ2-3; TRBD1 matches at 9 bases. Looked up from germline, CDR1 is SGHTA and CDR2 is FQGNSA. After removal of 3 bases from V and 3 bases from J, the junction contained 4 bases not matched to a gene. The CDR3 spans 15 residues. Complete variable domain (other parts from reference TRBV7-2 and TRBJ2-3): GAGVSQSPSNKVTEKGKDVELRCDPISGHTALYWYRQSLGQGLEFLIYFQGNSAPDKSGLPSDRFSAERTGGSVSTLTIQRTQQEDSAVYLCASSFRQGGTDTQYFGPGTRLTVL.

CDR3 DNA sequence: TGTGCCAGCAGTGATAGCGGGGTGGACAACAATGAGCAGTTCTTC. Amino acids: CASSDSGVDNNEQFF. This chain links TRBV25-1 with TRBJ2-1; 8 nucleotides align to TRBD2. CDR1 MGHDK and CDR2 SYGVNS come from the germline V gene. J lost 5 bases, V lost 3 bases, and 6 bases had no gene match. CDR3 size: 15 residues.

The J gene is TRBJ1-1, the V gene TRBV7-9; TRBD1 matches 8 bases. Germline-derived CDR1 and CDR2 are SEHNR and FQNEAQ (reference sequence). The CDR3 has 15 amino acids. The V and J ends lost 5 bases and 5 bases, in that order; junction bases with no gene match: 10. CDR3 loop: CASSLTGDPWTEAFF. The CDR3 DNA reads TGTGCCAGCAGCCTGACAGGGGACCCCTGGACTGAAGCTTTCTTT.

The rearrangement links TRBV19 to TRBJ2-5; no firm D call. The CDR3 covers 13 residues. V dropped 2 bases and J dropped 2 bases, with 6 bases sitting between them. The germline CDR1 and CDR2 sequences are LNHDA and SQIVND (reference sequence). The CDR3 here is CASSIQTQETQYF. The CDR3 region has the DNA TGTGCCAGTAGTATACAGACTCAAGAGACCCAGTACTTC.

This clone occurred once. The genes are TRBV7-3 and TRBJ2-7; possible D gene TRBD1, 6 bases. The V end lost 5 bases, the J end lost 0 bases, and 11 bases lay between the germline ends. The V gene's germline CDR1 is SGHTA and CDR2 FQGTGA. This CDR3 is built from 14 residues. CDR3 residues: CASSPDRSSYEQYF. The CDR3 DNA reads as TGTGCCAGCAGCCCGGACAGAAGCTCCTACGAGCAGTACTTC.

The chain has TRBV9 and TRBJ2-1, with 10 bases that match TRBD2. Losses at the gene ends were 0 bases for V and 6 bases for J; bases not matched to a gene: 3. Per the germline V gene, CDR1 is SGDLS and CDR2 is YYNGEE. There are 15 residues in the CDR3. The CDR3 is CASSVGPSGSNEQFF. In nucleotides, the CDR3 is TGTGCCAGCAGCGTAGGCCCTAGCGGGAGCAATGAGCAGTTCTTC.

V gene TRBV6-1 combines with J gene TRBJ2-3; 11 bases are a match to TRBD2. This CDR3 spans 16 amino acids. Trimming took 4 bases from V and 2 from J; bases not matched to a gene: 5. In germline, CDR1 is MNHNS, CDR2 SASEGT. The CDR3 region is CASSGYSGGVTDTQYF. CDR3 in DNA: TGTGCCAGCAGTGGATATAGCGGGGGGGTCACAGATACGCAGTATTTT.

The J gene is TRBJ2-1, the V gene TRBV5-6; D call uncertain. Germline CDR1 SGHDT, CDR2 YYEEEE. The CDR3 has 16 residues. Deletions cut 2 bases from V and 2 bases from J, with 14 bases between. The CDR3 DNA reads as TGTGCCAGCAGCTTACGCCTTAGCATAACCTACAATGAGCAGTTCTTC. This sequence encodes CASSLRLSITYNEQFF.